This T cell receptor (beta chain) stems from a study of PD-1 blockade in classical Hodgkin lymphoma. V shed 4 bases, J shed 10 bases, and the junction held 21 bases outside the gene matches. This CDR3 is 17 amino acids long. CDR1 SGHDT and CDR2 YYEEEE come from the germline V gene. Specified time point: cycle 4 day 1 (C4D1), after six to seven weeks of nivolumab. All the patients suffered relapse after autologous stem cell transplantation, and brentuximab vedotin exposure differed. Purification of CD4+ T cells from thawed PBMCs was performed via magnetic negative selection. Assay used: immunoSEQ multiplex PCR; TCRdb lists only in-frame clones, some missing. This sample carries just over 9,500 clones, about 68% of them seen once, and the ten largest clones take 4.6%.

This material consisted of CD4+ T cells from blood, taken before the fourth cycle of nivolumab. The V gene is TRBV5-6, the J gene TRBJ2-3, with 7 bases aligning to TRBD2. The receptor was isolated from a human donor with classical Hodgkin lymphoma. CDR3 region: CASSPRTVSLSREAQYF. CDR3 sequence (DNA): TGTGCCAGCAGCCCGCGGACGGTGAGCTTGTCTCGGGAGGCGCAGTATTTT.